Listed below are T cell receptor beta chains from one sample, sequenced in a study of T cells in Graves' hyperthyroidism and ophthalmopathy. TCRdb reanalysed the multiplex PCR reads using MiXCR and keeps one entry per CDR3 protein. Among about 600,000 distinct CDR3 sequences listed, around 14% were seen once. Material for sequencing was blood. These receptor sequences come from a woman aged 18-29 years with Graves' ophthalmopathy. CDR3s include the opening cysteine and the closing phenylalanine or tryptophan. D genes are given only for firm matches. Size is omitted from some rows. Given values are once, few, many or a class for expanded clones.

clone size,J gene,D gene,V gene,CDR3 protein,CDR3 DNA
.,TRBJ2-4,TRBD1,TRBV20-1,CSASIPGTGAGVAKNIQYF,TGCAGTGCTAGTATCCCCGGGACAGGGGCCGGGGTGGCCAAAAACATTCAGTACTTC
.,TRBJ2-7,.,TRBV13,CASSQEGYDRAGSYEQYF,TGCGCCAGCAGCCAAGAGGGTTATGACAGGGCGGGATCCTACGAGCAGTACTTC
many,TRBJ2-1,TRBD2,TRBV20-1,CSARTSGSFYEQFF,TGCAGTGCTAGAACTAGCGGGAGTTTCTATGAGCAGTTCTTC
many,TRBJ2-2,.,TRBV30,CAWSRSSYTGELFF,TGTGCCTGGAGTCGTTCAAGTTACACCGGGGAGCTGTTTTTT
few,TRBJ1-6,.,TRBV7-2,CASSFPGPNSPLHF,TGTGCCAGCAGCTTCCCGGGCCCCAATTCACCCCTCCACTTT
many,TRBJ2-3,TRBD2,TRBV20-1,CSARGGTSGRMSTDTQYF,TGCAGTGCCAGAGGGGGGACTAGCGGGAGAATGAGCACAGATACGCAGTATTTT
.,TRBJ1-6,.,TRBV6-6,CASSYSPGRGSPLHF,TGTGCCAGCAGTTACTCACCGGGGAGGGGTTCACCCCTCCACTTT
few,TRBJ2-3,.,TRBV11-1,CAGPGDSTDTQYF,TGTGCCGGACCAGGGGATAGCACAGATACGCAGTATTTT
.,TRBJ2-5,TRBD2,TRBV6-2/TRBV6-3,CASSYTAGAVETQYF,TGTGCCAGCAGTTACACGGCGGGAGCAGTGGAGACCCAGTACTTC
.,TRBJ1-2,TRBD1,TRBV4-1,CASSTPGQGRTYGYTF,TGCGCCAGCAGCACACCGGGACAGGGGAGGACCTATGGCTACACCTTC
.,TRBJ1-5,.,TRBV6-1,CASSEVDDGQEQIGNQPQHF,TGTGCCAGCAGCGAAGTAGATGATGGGCAGGAGCAGATAGGCAATCAGCCCCAGCATTTT
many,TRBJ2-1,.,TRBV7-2,CASSPGMSYNEQFF,TGTGCCAGCAGCCCCGGGATGTCCTACAATGAGCAGTTCTTC
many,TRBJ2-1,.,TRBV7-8,CASSPLRVARYNEQFF,TGTGCCAGCAGCCCCCTGAGGGTAGCGCGATACAATGAGCAGTTCTTC
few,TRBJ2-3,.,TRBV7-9,CASSGTDLWDTQYF,TGTGCCAGCAGCGGGACTGATCTCTGGGATACGCAGTATTTT
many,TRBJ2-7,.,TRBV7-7,CASSTDPDRQQYF,TGTGCTAGCAGCACTGACCCCGACAGACAGCAGTACTTC
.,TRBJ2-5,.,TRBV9,CASSTGNPFQETQYF,TGTGCCAGCAGCACCGGAAACCCGTTTCAAGAGACCCAGTACTTC
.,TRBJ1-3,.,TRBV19,CASSIGGISGNTIYF,TGTGCCAGTAGTATTGGCGGGATCTCTGGAAACACCATATATTTT
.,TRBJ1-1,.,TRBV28,CASSLWSSRRDTEAFF,TGTGCCAGCAGTTTATGGTCGTCTCGCAGGGACACTGAAGCTTTCTTT
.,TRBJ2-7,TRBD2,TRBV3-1,CASSQGGGTSLYEQYF,TGTGCCAGCAGCCAAGGGGGAGGGACTAGCTTGTACGAGCAGTACTTC
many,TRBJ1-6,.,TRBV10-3,CAISEPDRNSPLHF,TGTGCCATCAGTGAACCCGACAGGAATTCACCCCTCCACTTT
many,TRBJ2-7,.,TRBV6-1,CASTGQHYEQYF,TGTGCCAGCACTGGACAGCACTACGAGCAGTACTTC
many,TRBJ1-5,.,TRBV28,CATSFSNQPQHF,TGTGCCACCTCTTTTAGCAATCAGCCCCAGCATTTT
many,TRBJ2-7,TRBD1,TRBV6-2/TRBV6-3,CASSPLVTTGARTYEQYF,TGTGCCAGCAGTCCATTAGTAACCACAGGGGCCAGGACCTACGAGCAGTACTTC
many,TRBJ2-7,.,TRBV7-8,CASSLGASRSSYEQYF,TGTGCCAGCAGCTTAGGGGCTAGCAGGAGCTCCTACGAGCAGTACTTC
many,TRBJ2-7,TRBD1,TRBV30,CAWSRQGSYEQYF,TGTGCCTGGAGCCGACAGGGTTCCTACGAGCAGTACTTC
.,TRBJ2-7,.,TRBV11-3,CASSPKNSYEQYF,TGTGCCAGCAGCCCTAAAAACTCCTACGAGCAGTACTTC
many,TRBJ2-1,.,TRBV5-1,CASSLPQSSYNEQFF,TGCGCCAGCAGCTTACCGCAGAGCTCCTACAATGAGCAGTTCTTC
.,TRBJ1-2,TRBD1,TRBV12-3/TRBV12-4,CASTSGQGDYGYTF,TGTGCCAGCACCTCGGGACAGGGTGACTATGGCTACACCTTC
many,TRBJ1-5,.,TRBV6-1,CASSWERGNQPQHF,TGTGCCAGCAGTTGGGAACGGGGCAATCAGCCCCAGCATTTT
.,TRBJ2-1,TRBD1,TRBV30,CAWSRQGSYNEQFF,TGTGCCTGGAGTCGACAGGGTAGCTACAATGAGCAGTTCTTC
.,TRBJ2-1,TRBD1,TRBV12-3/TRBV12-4,CASSSVRRDRGLIEQFF,TGTGCCAGCAGTTCTGTCCGGAGGGACAGGGGGCTAATAGAGCAGTTCTTC
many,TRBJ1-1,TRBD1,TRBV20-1,CSATGGAGTEAFF,TGCAGTGCCACAGGGGGCGCAGGGACTGAAGCTTTCTTT
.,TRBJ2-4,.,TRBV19,CASSREGATKNIQYF,TGTGCCAGTAGTAGGGAGGGGGCAACCAAAAACATTCAGTACTTC
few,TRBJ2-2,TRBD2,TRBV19,CASIGLAANTGELFF,TGTGCCAGTATAGGACTAGCGGCGAACACCGGGGAGCTGTTTTTT
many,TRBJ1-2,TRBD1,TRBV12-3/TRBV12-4,CASSLGQGSDYTF,TGTGCCAGCAGTCTGGGACAGGGCTCTGACTACACCTTC
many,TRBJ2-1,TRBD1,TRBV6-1,CASTDRAHLGPGISYNEQFF,TGTGCCAGCACCGACAGGGCCCACCTCGGACCGGGCATCTCCTACAATGAGCAGTTCTTC
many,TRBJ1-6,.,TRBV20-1,CSARQDHYNSPLHF,TGCAGTGCTAGACAGGACCACTATAATTCACCCCTCCACTTT
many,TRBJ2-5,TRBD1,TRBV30,CAWGGGTGARKETQYF,TGTGCCTGGGGAGGTGGGACAGGGGCGCGAAAAGAGACCCAGTACTTC
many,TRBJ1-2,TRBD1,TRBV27,CASSSPGMNRGDGYTF,TGTGCCAGCAGTTCCCCCGGGATGAACAGGGGTGATGGCTACACCTTC
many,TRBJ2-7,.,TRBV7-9,CASSLLGGDVELTYEQYF,TGTGCCAGCAGCTTGTTAGGTGGGGACGTAGAGTTAACCTACGAGCAGTACTTC
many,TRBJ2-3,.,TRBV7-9,CASSFPHVVARDTQYF,TGTGCCAGCAGCTTCCCCCATGTTGTCGCACGGGATACGCAGTATTTT
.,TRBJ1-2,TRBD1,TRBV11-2,CASSPGQGKKANYGYTF,TGTGCCAGCAGTCCGGGACAGGGGAAGAAAGCTAACTATGGCTACACCTTC
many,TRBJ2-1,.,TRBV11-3,CASSRNNEQFF,TGTGCCAGCAGCCGGAACAATGAGCAGTTCTTC